This T cell receptor beta chain was captured by sequencing in a study of post-analysis software for immune sequencing data. About this clonotype itself: The antigen is not known.

Unique molecular identifiers were present in the TCR beta cDNA libraries. Input of roughly 0.9 to 11 million T cells yielded 450,000 to 550,000 cDNA molecules. MiXCR was run by TCRdb on the PCR reads, yielding one entry per CDR3 protein. The data hold roughly 670,000 distinct CDR3 sequences, with around 64% observed a single time. Whole-study findings and limits: Among multiple sclerosis patients, normalized Chao1 diversity was significantly below that of controls.

Source material: blood. This TCR came from a girl aged 2-10 years with multiple sclerosis.

CDR3 bases: TGTGCCAGCAGACCACTAGCGCAAACCTACGAGCAGTACTTC. Translated: CASRPLAQTYEQYF. The chain recombines TRBV6-6 with TRBJ2-7; TRBD2 matches 7 bases. Germline-derived CDR1 and CDR2 are MNHNY and SVGAGI (reference sequence). The ends lost 6 bases at V and 2 bases at J; junction bases unmatched: 7. This CDR3 is 14 amino acids long.